Presented here are 29 T cell receptor beta chains from one specimen sequenced in a study of blood T cells in healthy people across ages. Through a sample-barcoded 5' primer and a J-beta primer mix, a second PCR was run for roughly 6 to 12 cycles. Each CDR3 protein is one row after TCRdb ran MiXCR on the 5' RACE reads. The sample contains hundreds of thousands of distinct CDR3 sequences, roughly half of which appear only once. The sample was blood. Receptors were obtained from a woman older than 75 in good health.

J is TRBJ2-5 and V is TRBV14; D perhaps matches TRBD1 (6 bases). The CDR3 consists of 15 residues. CDR1 and CDR2 (germline): SGHDN, FVKESK. V gave up 3 bases and J gave up 4 bases, with 15 bases separating them. The CDR3 loop is CASSQAGVGRETQYF. The CDR3 DNA follows: TGTGCCAGCAGCCAGGCAGGGGTCGGTCGAGAGACCCAGTACTTC.

There are many counts of this clonotype. This chain uses TRBV4-2 with TRBJ2-5; TRBD2 might be the D (6 bases). CDR3 size: 16 residues. The V gene's germline CDR1 is LGHNA and CDR2 YNFKEQ. Trimming cost V 0 bases and J 5 bases, with 16 bases left between them. In DNA form, the CDR3 reads TGTGCCAGCAGCCAAGATGGGCTAGCGACTTCCGAGACCCAGTACTTC. Encoded protein: CASSQDGLATSETQYF.

On this clonotype itself: The junction departs from germline at one end; a sequencing error may be responsible. The V and J genes are TRBV28 and TRBJ2-2; 10 positions agree with TRBD1. The CDR3 consists of 15 residues. CDR1 is MDHEN, CDR2 SYDVKM, per germline. The CDR3 reads CASRTGGRGTGEPFF. DNA for the CDR3: TGTGCCAGCAGGACAGGGGGCAGGGGCACCGGGGAGCCGTTTTTT.

The chain employs TRBV20-1 and TRBJ2-7; a weak D match, TRBD2 (7 bases). Trimming left V 5 bases short and J 5 bases short, with 13 bases between. Germline V lookup: CDR1 DFQATT, CDR2 SNEGSKA (reference sequence). The CDR3 loop spans 12 amino acids. The CDR3 DNA reads TGCAGTGCTGCGGGGGCAGGGAACGAGCAGTACTTC. Encoded protein: CSAAGAGNEQYF.

This clonotype was counted a single time. CDR3 region: CASSLGGGGKYNEQFF. CDR3 bases: TGCGCCAGCAGCTTGGGCGGCGGGGGGAAGTACAATGAGCAGTTCTTC. The J gene is TRBJ2-1, the V gene TRBV5-1; 8 bases are shared with TRBD2. The trim removed 0 bases at V and 4 bases at J, leaving 6 bases unmatched. The CDR3 consists of 16 residues. Germline values: CDR1 SGHRS, CDR2 YFSETQ.

The table lists this clonotype with many counts. V usage is TRBV3-1 and J usage is TRBJ2-1, with D perhaps matching TRBD1 (6 bases). This CDR3 comprises 12 residues. In germline, CDR1 is LGHDT, CDR2 YNNKEL (reference sequence). V shed 0 bases and J shed 10 bases, with 7 bases lying between them. The DNA of the CDR3 is TGTGCCAGCAGCCAAGAAACAGGGGAGCAGTTCTTC. The encoded protein is CASSQETGEQFF.

About this clonotype itself: This could be a read error, since a much larger clone is one nucleotide away. The chain carries TRBV13 and TRBJ2-4, with D unclear. The J call could be wrong; TRBJ2-7 is a better fit for the DNA end. This CDR3 spans 13 amino acids. In germline, CDR1 is PRHDT, CDR2 FYEKMQ (reference sequence). The CDR3 DNA reads TGTGCCAGCAGCTTACAGAGCTCCTGCGAGCAGTACTTC. Protein: CASSLQSSCEQYF.

Here the CDR3 DNA reads TGTGCCAGCAGTTGGGGGACCGGAGAGCAGTACTTC. This codes for CASSWGTGEQYF. The chain uses TRBV27 and TRBJ2-5, with D perhaps being TRBD1 or TRBD2 (5 bases each). Trimming cost V 4 bases and J 11 bases, with 14 bases left between them. CDR1 is MNHEY, CDR2 SMNVEV, per germline (reference sequence). This CDR3 contains 12 residues.

This clonotype showed up just once. This rearrangement joins TRBV15 to TRBJ2-5; D possibly corresponds to TRBD2 (6 bases). The DNA end favors TRBJ2-1, so the J call may be wrong. The germline V gene has CDR1 LNHNV and CDR2 YYDKDF (reference sequence). The CDR3 covers 13 residues. CDR3 amino acids: CATSRIGGETQFF. Here the CDR3 DNA reads TGTGCCACCAGCAGAATCGGAGGGGAGACCCAGTTCTTC.

Regarding this clonotype: This may be a read error, as it is one base from a much larger clone. The genes are TRBV5-1 and TRBJ2-4; tentative D call: TRBD1 (6 bases). CDR1 is SGHRS and CDR2 is YFSETQ in the germline V gene. The V and J ends lost 4 bases and 13 bases respectively, with 21 bases between them. The CDR3 is made up of 14 amino acids. The CDR3 loop reads CASSPQGASNEQYF. CDR3 in DNA: TGCGCCAGCAGCCCACAGGGCGCTAGCAATGAGCAGTACTTC.

This rearrangement joins TRBV6-1 to TRBJ2-1, with TRBD2 identical over 11 bases. This CDR3 is 15 amino acids long. CDR1 MNHNS and CDR2 SASEGT come from the germline V gene. J lost 7 bases, V lost 7 bases, and 9 bases had no gene match. The CDR3 is CASKILAGVGNEQFF. In DNA, the CDR3 is TGTGCCAGCAAGATACTAGCGGGAGTGGGTAATGAGCAGTTCTTC.

A few counts support this clonotype. The chain employs TRBV7-9 and TRBJ2-7; possibly TRBD1 for D (6 bases). The V gene's germline CDR1 is SEHNR and CDR2 FQNEAQ (reference sequence). V gave up 5 bases and J gave up 7 bases, with 18 bases separating them. This CDR3 has 14 amino acids. For the CDR3, the DNA is TGTGCCAGCAGCCGCCAGGGGACGGCCCTTGAGCAGTACTTC. Amino acid sequence: CASSRQGTALEQYF.

The genes are TRBV11-2 and TRBJ1-1; D is undetermined. Germline V gene lookup returns CDR1 SGHAT and CDR2 FQNNGV. The CDR3 runs to 13 residues. V lost 6 bases, J lost 1 base, and 9 bases lay in between. CDR3: CASRKGGNTEAFF. CDR3 bases: TGTGCCAGCAGGAAAGGAGGGAACACTGAAGCTTTCTTT.

This clonotype appeared a few times. As DNA, the CDR3 is TGTGCCAGCAGTCCCGGGGGGGCCTCGAACACTGAAGCTTTCTTT. Translated: CASSPGGASNTEAFF. The chain joins TRBV6-2 or TRBV6-3 to TRBJ1-1, with D possibly matching TRBD1 (6 bases). The germline V gene encodes CDR1 MNHEY and CDR2 SVGEGT. Trimming left V 5 bases short and J 1 base short, with 14 bases between. The CDR3 covers 15 residues.

The chain joins TRBV6-4 to TRBJ2-1, with D tentatively TRBD2 (5 bases). CDR1 is MRHNA and CDR2 is SNTAGT in the germline V gene. V lost 0 bases and J 8 bases, leaving 8 bases between the germline ends. The CDR3 is 13 amino acids. This CDR3 is CASSDSASHEQFF. The CDR3 region has the DNA TGTGCCAGCAGTGACTCGGCTAGCCATGAGCAGTTCTTC.

The chain has TRBV5-1 and TRBJ1-1, with D maybe TRBD1 (5 bases). V was cut by 0 bases and J by 1 base, with 10 bases left in between. The CDR3 length is 15 residues. The V gene's germline CDR1 is SGHRS and CDR2 YFSETQ. The CDR3 DNA follows: TGCGCCAGCAGCTTGGTTCTGGGGCAGAACACTGAAGCTTTCTTT. Translating gives CASSLVLGQNTEAFF.

This clonotype was seen a few times. The V call is TRBV5-1, the J call TRBJ1-4, with a tentative D call TRBD1 (5 bases). CDR1 is SGHRS and CDR2 is YFSETQ in the germline V gene. V lost 4 bases and J lost 4, with 8 bases in between. The CDR3 sequence is 13 residues long. The CDR3 loop is CASSPGGNEKLFF. The CDR3 coding sequence is TGCGCCAGCAGCCCTGGGGGTAATGAAAAACTGTTTTTT.

This clonotype occurred a few times. A read error is possible here, since a much larger clone lies one base away. The rearrangement uses TRBV20-1 and TRBJ2-3, with D possibly being TRBD2 (6 bases). This CDR3 contains 15 residues. V was trimmed by 5 bases and J by 0 bases, leaving 15 bases between them. The germline V gene encodes CDR1 DFQATT and CDR2 SNEGSKA (reference sequence). CDR3 sequence: CSAPGTGLSTDTQYF. CDR3 nucleotide sequence: TGCAGTGCTCCGGGGACTGGTCTAAGCACAGATACGCAGTATTTT.

Concerning this clonotype: Given a much more abundant clone one base away, this may be a read error. V is TRBV20-1 and J is TRBJ2-5; 11 bases agree with TRBD2. The J call may be in error: the DNA end matches TRBJ2-7 better. CDR3 size: 15 residues. Germline CDR1 reads DFQATT; CDR2 reads SNEGSKA (reference sequence). The CDR3 DNA is TGCAGTGTCGCTAGCGGGAGGATAACCTCCTACGAGCAGTACTTC. This sequence encodes CSVASGRITSYEQYF.

The sample holds many counts of this clonotype. The CDR3 sequence: CSASRDIASNEQFF. The CDR3 DNA reads as TGCAGTGCTAGTAGGGACATCGCATCCAATGAGCAGTTCTTC. The gene calls are TRBV20-1 and TRBJ2-1; a possible D gene is TRBD1 (6 bases). The CDR3 is 14 amino acids. V was clipped by 3 bases and J by 6 bases, with 15 bases between them. CDR1 DFQATT and CDR2 SNEGSKA come from the germline V gene (reference sequence).

This clonotype was seen only a few times. V and J are TRBV12-3 or TRBV12-4 and TRBJ2-1, with 10 bases matching TRBD2. The CDR3 has 15 amino acids. Trimming took 3 bases from V and 8 from J; bases not matched to a gene: 7. CDR3 loop: CASSFKTSGIDEQFF. Written as DNA, the CDR3 is TGTGCCAGCAGTTTCAAAACTAGCGGGATCGATGAGCAGTTCTTC.

The chain employs TRBV5-1 and TRBJ2-4; 10 bases are shared with TRBD2. The DNA end lines up better with TRBJ2-7; the J call may be wrong. The CDR3 consists of 15 residues. Germline V gene data show CDR1 as SGHRS and CDR2 as YFSETQ. Here the CDR3 DNA reads TGCGCCAGCAGCTGGACCGGGACTAGCGTAAACGAGCAGTACTTC. It translates to CASSWTGTSVNEQYF.

Details on this clonotype: One end of the junction does not line up with germline, which may come from a read error. The chain is built from TRBV6-6 and TRBJ2-5, with D unresolved. The CDR3 has 12 residues. Germline lookup yields CDR1 MNHNY and CDR2 SVGAGI (reference sequence). The CDR3 here is CANSYRQETQYF. For the CDR3, the DNA is TGTGCCAACAGTTATAGGCAAGAGACCCAGTACTTC.

In the case of this clonotype: A much larger clone is a single base away; this may be a read error. This chain joins TRBV28 and TRBJ2-1; tentatively, D is TRBD1 (5 bases). The V end was cut by 5 bases, the J end by 10 bases, with 12 bases between. Germline CDR1 reads MDHEN; CDR2 reads SYDVKM. The CDR3 extends over 12 amino acids. CDR3 protein: CASSADSYEQFF. In DNA form, the CDR3 reads TGTGCCAGCAGTGCCGACAGCTACGAGCAGTTCTTC.

The chain employs TRBV28 and TRBJ1-2, with 7 positions matching TRBD1. The CDR3 length is 16 residues. Germline V gives CDR1 MDHEN, CDR2 SYDVKM. V lost 4 bases to trimming and J lost 0 bases; unmatched junction nucleotides: 8. This CDR3 is CASSSTRQGPNYGYTF. In DNA, the CDR3 is TGTGCCAGCAGTTCGACACGACAGGGTCCTAACTATGGCTACACCTTC.

A remark on this clonotype: A read error may be the cause here, since a much bigger clone is one base away. The rearrangement joins TRBV7-3 to TRBJ2-5; D not certain. The CDR3 is made up of 14 amino acids. Germline values: CDR1 SGHTA, CDR2 FQGTGA. Trimming left V 7 bases short and J 0 bases short, with 12 bases between. The CDR3 loop reads CASNAEVYQETQYF. The CDR3 region has the DNA TGTGCCAGCAACGCGGAAGTGTACCAAGAGACCCAGTACTTC.

About this clonotype: This sequence may be a read error, since a much larger clone differs from it by one base. J is TRBJ2-7 and V is TRBV9; D assignment may be TRBD1 or TRBD2 (6 bases each). This CDR3 region has 15 residues. The ends were cut back, 0 bases at V and 0 bases at J, with 10 bases in the middle. Germline V lookup: CDR1 SGDLS, CDR2 YYNGEE. The CDR3 coding sequence is TGTGCCAGCAGCGTAGAGGGGGGCAGCTCCTACGAGCAGTACTTC. Its translation is CASSVEGGSSYEQYF. Together with reference TRBV9 and TRBJ2-7, the CDR3 gives the full variable domain: DSGVTQTPKHLITATGQRVTLRCSPRSGDLSVYWYQQSLDQGLQFLIQYYNGEERAKGNILERFSAQQFPDLHSELNLSSLELGDSALYFCASSVEGGSSYEQYFGPGTRLTVT.

This chain uses TRBV20-1 with TRBJ1-1, with 10 bases fitting TRBD1. V lost 5 bases and J lost 6; bases outside the gene matches: 6. The CDR3 loop spans 13 amino acids. Looked up from germline, CDR1 is DFQATT and CDR2 is SNEGSKA (reference sequence). The CDR3 loop is CSAPTGGIPEAFF. CDR3 coding DNA: TGCAGTGCTCCGACAGGGGGCATCCCTGAAGCTTTCTTT.

This clonotype came up many times. J is TRBJ2-1 and V is TRBV20-1; the match to TRBD2 covers 11 bases. The germline gives CDR1 DFQATT, CDR2 SNEGSKA (reference sequence). This CDR3 region has 15 residues. V lost 1 base, J lost 10 bases, and 9 bases stayed unmatched. The CDR3 nucleotides are TGCAGTGCTAGAGGACTAGCGGGATATAGTGACGAGCAGTTCTTC. Its protein is CSARGLAGYSDEQFF.